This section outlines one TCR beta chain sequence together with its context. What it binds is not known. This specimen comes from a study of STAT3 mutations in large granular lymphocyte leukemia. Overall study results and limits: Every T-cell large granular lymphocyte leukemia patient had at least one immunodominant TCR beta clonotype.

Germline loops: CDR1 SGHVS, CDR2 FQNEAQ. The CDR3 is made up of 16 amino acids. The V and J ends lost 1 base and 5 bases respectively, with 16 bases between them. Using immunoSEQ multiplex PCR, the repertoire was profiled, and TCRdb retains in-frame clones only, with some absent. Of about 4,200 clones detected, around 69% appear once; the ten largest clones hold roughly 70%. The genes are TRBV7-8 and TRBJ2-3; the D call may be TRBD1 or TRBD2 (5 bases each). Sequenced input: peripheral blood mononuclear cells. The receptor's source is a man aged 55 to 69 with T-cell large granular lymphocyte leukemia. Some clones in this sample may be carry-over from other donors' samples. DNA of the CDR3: TGTGCCAGCAGCTTAGAGGCAGGGAGCGCTGGAGATACGCAGTATTTT. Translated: CASSLEAGSAGDTQYF.